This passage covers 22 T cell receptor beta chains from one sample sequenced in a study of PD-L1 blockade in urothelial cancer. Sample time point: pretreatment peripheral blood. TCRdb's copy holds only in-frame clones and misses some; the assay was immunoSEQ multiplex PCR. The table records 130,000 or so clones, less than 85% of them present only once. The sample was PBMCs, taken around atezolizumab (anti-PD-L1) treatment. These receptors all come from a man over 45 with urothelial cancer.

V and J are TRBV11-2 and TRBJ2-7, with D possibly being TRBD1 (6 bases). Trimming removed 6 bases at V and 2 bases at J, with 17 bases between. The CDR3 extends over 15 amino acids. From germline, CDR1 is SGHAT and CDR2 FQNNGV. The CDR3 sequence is CASSSGRDKAYEQYF. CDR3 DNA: TGTGCCAGCAGTTCTGGCCGGGACAAGGCCTACGAGCAGTACTTC. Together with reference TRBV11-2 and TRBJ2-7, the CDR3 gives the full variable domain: EAGVAQSPRYKIIEKRQSVAFWCNPISGHATLYWYQQILGQGPKLLIQFQNNGVVDDSQLPKDRFSAERLKGVDSTLKIQPAKLEDSAVYLCASSSGRDKAYEQYFGPGTRLTVT.

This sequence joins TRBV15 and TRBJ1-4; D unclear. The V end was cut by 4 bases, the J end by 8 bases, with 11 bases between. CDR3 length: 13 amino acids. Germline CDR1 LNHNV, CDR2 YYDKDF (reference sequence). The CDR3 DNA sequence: TGTGCCACCAGCACCCGGCGGGCCGAAAAACTGTTTTTT. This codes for CATSTRRAEKLFF.

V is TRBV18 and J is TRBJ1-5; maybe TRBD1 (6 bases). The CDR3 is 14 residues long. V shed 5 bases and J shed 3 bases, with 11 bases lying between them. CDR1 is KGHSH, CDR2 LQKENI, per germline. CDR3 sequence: CASSTGSANQPQHF. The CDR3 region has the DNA TGTGCCAGCTCAACAGGGTCGGCCAATCAGCCCCAGCATTTT.

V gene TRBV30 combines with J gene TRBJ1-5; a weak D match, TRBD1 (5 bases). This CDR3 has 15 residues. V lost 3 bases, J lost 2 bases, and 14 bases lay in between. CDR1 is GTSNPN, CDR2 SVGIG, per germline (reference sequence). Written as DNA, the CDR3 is TGTGCCTGGAGGGGAGGCCTGGGGCGCAATCAGCCCCAGCATTTT. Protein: CAWRGGLGRNQPQHF.

CDR3 sequence reads: CASSQTGTYEQYF. DNA of the CDR3: TGTGCCAGCAGCCAGACAGGGACCTACGAGCAGTACTTC. The V gene is TRBV5-5, the J gene TRBJ2-7; 7 nucleotides match TRBD1. V was clipped by 4 bases and J by 2 bases; unmatched bases: 3. Germline V CDR1 and CDR2: SGHKS, YYEKEE (reference sequence). This CDR3 has 13 amino acids.

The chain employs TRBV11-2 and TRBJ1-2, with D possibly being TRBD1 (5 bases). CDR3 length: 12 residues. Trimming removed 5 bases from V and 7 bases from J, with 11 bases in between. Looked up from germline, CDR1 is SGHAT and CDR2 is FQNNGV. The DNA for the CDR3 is TGTGCCAGCAGCGCGCAGGGTGCTGGCTACACCTTC. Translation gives CASSAQGAGYTF.

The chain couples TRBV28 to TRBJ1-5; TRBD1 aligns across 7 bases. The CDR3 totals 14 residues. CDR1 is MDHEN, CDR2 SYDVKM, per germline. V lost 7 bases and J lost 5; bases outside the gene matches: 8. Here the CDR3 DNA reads TGTGCCAGCATCTCGGGGCAGGGGGATCAGCCCCAGCATTTT. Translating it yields CASISGQGDQPQHF.

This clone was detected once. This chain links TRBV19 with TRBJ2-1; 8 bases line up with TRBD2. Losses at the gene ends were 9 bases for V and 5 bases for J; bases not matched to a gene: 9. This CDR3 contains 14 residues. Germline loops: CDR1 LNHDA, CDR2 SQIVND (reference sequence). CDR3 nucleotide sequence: TGTGCCAGCTCAGTCAGCGGGAGTAACAATGAGCAGTTCTTC. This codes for CASSVSGSNNEQFF.

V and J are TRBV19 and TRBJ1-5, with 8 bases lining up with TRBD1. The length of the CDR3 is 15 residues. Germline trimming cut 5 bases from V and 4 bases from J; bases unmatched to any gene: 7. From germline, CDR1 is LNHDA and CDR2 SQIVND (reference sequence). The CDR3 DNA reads TGTGCCAGTAGTCCCGGACAGGGTCGTAATCAGCCCCAGCATTTT. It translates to CASSPGQGRNQPQHF.

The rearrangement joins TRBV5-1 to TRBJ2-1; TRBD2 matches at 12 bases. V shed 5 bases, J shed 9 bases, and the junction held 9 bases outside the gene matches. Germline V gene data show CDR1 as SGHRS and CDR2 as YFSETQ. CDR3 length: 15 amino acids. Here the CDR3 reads CASRPTSGSSGEQFF. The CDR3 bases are TGCGCCAGCAGGCCGACTAGCGGGAGCTCTGGTGAGCAGTTCTTC.

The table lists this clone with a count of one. CDR3 residues: CASSLVAGTSTDTQYF. CDR3 bases: TGTGCCAGCAGCTTGGTGGCGGGCACTAGCACAGATACGCAGTATTTT. This chain connects TRBV5-6 to TRBJ2-3; D is possibly TRBD2 (5 bases). The germline V and J ends were trimmed by 0 bases and 0 bases, with 11 bases remaining between them. Germline lookup yields CDR1 SGHDT and CDR2 YYEEEE. CDR3 length equals 16 residues.

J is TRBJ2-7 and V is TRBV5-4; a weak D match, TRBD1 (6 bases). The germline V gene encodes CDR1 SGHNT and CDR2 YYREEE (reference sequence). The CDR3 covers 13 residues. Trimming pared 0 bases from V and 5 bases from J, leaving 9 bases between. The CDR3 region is CASSLAGGDEQYF. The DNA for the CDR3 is TGTGCCAGCAGCTTGGCTGGGGGCGACGAGCAGTACTTC.

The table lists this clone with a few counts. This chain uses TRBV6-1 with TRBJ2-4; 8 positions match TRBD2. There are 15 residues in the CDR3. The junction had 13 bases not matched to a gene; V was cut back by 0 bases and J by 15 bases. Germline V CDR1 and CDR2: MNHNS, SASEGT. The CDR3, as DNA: TGTGCCAGCAGTGAAGCAGCCGGGACTAGAAGTTTGGGGTACTTC. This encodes CASSEAAGTRSLGYF.

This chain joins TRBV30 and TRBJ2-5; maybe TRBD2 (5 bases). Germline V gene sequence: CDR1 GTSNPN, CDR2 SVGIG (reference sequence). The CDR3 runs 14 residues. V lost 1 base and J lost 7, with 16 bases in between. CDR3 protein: CAWSAGLPIGTQYF. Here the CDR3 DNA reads TGTGCCTGGAGTGCCGGACTGCCGATCGGGACCCAGTACTTC.

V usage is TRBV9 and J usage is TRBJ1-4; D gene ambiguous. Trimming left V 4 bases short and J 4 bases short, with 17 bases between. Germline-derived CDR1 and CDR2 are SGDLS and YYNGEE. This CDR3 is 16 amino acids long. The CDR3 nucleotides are TGTGCCAGCAGCCCCCAAAGGCCGGGTTTTAATGAAAAACTGTTTTTT. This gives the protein CASSPQRPGFNEKLFF.

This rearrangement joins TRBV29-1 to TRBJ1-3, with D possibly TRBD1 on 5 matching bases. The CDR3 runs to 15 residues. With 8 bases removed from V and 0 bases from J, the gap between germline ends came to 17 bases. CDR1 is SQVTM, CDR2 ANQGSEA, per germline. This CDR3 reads CSLGAYKSSGNTIYF. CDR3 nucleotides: TGCAGCCTAGGGGCTTACAAGAGCTCTGGAAACACCATATATTTT.

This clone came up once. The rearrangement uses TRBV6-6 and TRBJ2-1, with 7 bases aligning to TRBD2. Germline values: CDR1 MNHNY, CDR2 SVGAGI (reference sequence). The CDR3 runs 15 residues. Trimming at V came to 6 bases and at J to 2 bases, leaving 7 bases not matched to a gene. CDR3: CASRPGREAYNEQFF. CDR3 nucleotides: TGTGCCAGCAGACCAGGGAGGGAGGCCTACAATGAGCAGTTCTTC.

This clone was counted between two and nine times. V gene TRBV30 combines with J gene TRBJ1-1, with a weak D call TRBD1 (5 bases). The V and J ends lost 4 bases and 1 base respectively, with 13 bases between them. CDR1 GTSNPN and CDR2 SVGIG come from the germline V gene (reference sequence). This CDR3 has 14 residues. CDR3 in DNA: TGTGCCTGGAACGGGGGACCAACGAACACTGAAGCTTTCTTT. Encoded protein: CAWNGGPTNTEAFF. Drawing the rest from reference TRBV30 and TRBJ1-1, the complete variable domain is SQTIHQWPATLVQPVGSPLSLECTVEGTSNPNLYWYRQAAGRGLQLLFYSVGIGQISSEVPQNLSASRPQDRQFILSSKKLLLSDSGFYLCAWNGGPTNTEAFFGQGTRLTVV.

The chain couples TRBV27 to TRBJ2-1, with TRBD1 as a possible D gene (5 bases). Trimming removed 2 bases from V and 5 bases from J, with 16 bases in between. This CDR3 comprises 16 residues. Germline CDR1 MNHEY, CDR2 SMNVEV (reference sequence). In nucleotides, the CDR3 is TGTGCCAGCAGTTTAAGATACCAGGGTGGGGACAATGAGCAGTTCTTC. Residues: CASSLRYQGGDNEQFF.

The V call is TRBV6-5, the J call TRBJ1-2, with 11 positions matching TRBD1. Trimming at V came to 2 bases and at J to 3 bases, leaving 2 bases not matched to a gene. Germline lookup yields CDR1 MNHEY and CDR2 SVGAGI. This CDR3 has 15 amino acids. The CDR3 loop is CASSYTGQGDYGYTF. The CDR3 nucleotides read TGTGCCAGCAGTTACACGGGACAGGGGGACTATGGCTACACCTTC.

CDR3 in amino acids: CAWNLAGDEQYF. DNA for the CDR3: TGTGCCTGGAACCTAGCGGGAGACGAGCAGTACTTC. The chain employs TRBV30 and TRBJ2-7, with TRBD2 matching over 10 bases. Germline lookup yields CDR1 GTSNPN and CDR2 SVGIG (reference sequence). The V gene end was trimmed by 4 bases and the J gene end by 5 bases; junction bases not matched to a gene: 2. The CDR3 has 12 amino acids.

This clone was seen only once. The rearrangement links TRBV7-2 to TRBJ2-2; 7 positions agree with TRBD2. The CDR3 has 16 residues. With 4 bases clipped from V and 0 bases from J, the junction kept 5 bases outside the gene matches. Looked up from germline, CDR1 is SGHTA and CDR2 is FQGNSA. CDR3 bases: TGTGCCAGCAGCTCGTGGCGGGAGCCGAACACCGGGGAGCTGTTTTTT. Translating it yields CASSSWREPNTGELFF.